A selection of T cell receptor beta chains follows, all from one sample in a study of blood T cell repertoires in COVID-19. Profiled with immunoSEQ multiplex PCR; TCRdb holds only in-frame clones, not every one. Among 350,000 or so clones listed, under 95% were seen once. Sequenced: PBMCs or T cells enriched from blood (not recorded which). Receptors originate from a woman aged 25 to 39 who had recovered from COVID-19. Both conserved end residues are part of each CDR3. Fields, in order: clone size, CDR3 length, J gene, D gene, V gene, CDR3 protein, CDR3 DNA. The D gene is left open where the match is weak. Size is stated for part of the rows, as once, few or many counts, or as a class when the clone is expanded.

>.|13|TRBJ1-3|.|TRBV9
CASSPPRGNTIYF
TGTGCCAGCAGCCCACCTAGAGGAAACACCATATATTTT
>.|13|TRBJ2-5|.|TRBV7-3
CASSFGGQETQYF
TGTGCCAGCAGCTTCGGGGGCCAAGAGACCCAGTACTTC
>.|15|TRBJ1-5|.|TRBV19
CASSLGAGGNQPQHF
TGTGCCAGTAGTTTGGGGGCTGGCGGCAATCAGCCCCAGCATTTT
>.|14|TRBJ1-4|TRBD1|TRBV14
CASSRTGGDEKLFF
TGTGCCAGCAGCCGCACAGGGGGCGATGAAAAACTGTTTTTT
>.|13|TRBJ1-2|TRBD1|TRBV6-5
CASRDRGYYGYTF
TGTGCCAGCAGAGACAGGGGGTACTATGGCTACACCTTC
>.|16|TRBJ2-3|.|TRBV3-1/TRBV3-2
CASSQDGEFSTDTQYF
TGTGCCAGCAGCCAAGACGGTGAGTTCAGCACAGATACGCAGTATTTT
>.|14|TRBJ1-2|TRBD1|TRBV7-9
CASSQGTGSNGYTF
TGTGCCAGCAGCCAAGGGACAGGGAGTAATGGCTACACCTTC
>once|14|TRBJ2-1|.|TRBV5-6
CASSAGAGVNEQFF
TGTGCCAGCAGCGCGGGCGCGGGTGTCAATGAGCAGTTCTTC
>.|14|TRBJ1-1|TRBD1|TRBV11-3
CASSVGQSNTEAFF
TGTGCCAGCAGCGTGGGACAGTCGAACACTGAAGCTTTCTTT
>.|16|TRBJ1-2|.|TRBV4-1
CASTASGIEGRYGYTF
TGCGCCAGCACGGCTTCGGGGATCGAAGGCCGCTATGGCTACACCTTC
>.|15|TRBJ1-2|TRBD1|TRBV3-1/TRBV3-2
CASSHIGDRGDGYTF
TGTGCCAGCAGCCATATTGGGGACAGGGGCGATGGCTACACCTTC
>.|12|TRBJ1-1|.|TRBV11-2
CASSLEGAEAFF
TGTGCCAGCAGCTTAGAAGGGGCTGAAGCTTTCTTT
>.|16|TRBJ2-7|TRBD1|TRBV27
CASSPSGTGGGYEQYF
TGTGCCAGCAGTCCCTCGGGGACAGGGGGTGGCTACGAGCAGTACTTC
>.|15|TRBJ1-1|TRBD1|TRBV13
CASSSWGQMNTEAFF
TGTGCCAGCAGCTCCTGGGGACAGATGAACACTGAAGCTTTCTTT
>.|16|TRBJ2-3|.|TRBV9
CASSVGVIVHTDTQYF
TGTGCCAGCAGCGTAGGAGTGATAGTTCACACAGATACGCAGTATTTT
>.|16|TRBJ1-5|.|TRBV28
CASSSSGTPKGQPQHF
TGTGCCAGCAGTTCATCCGGGACACCCAAGGGTCAGCCCCAGCATTTT
>.|13|TRBJ1-3|.|TRBV7-2
CASSLNNGDTIYF
TGTGCCAGCAGCTTAAATAATGGAGACACCATATATTTT
>few|17|TRBJ2-3|TRBD2|TRBV20-1
CSASGAGTSGGTDTQYF
TGCAGTGCTAGTGGGGCCGGGACTAGCGGGGGCACAGATACGCAGTATTTT
>.|15|TRBJ2-3|.|TRBV28
CASSLRGRVTDTQYF
TGTGCCAGCAGCCTGCGGGGGCGAGTTACAGATACGCAGTATTTT
>.|16|TRBJ2-1|.|TRBV5-4
CASSSRTGTLYNEQFF
TGTGCCAGCAGCTCGAGGACCGGGACACTTTACAATGAGCAGTTCTTC
>.|14|TRBJ1-1|.|TRBV6-5
CASSYEYRDTEAFF
TGTGCCAGCAGTTACGAATACAGGGACACTGAAGCTTTCTTT
>.|13|TRBJ2-2|.|TRBV19
CASSITVAGELFF
TGTGCCAGTAGTATAACGGTGGCCGGGGAGCTGTTTTTT
>.|14|TRBJ2-1|.|TRBV10-3
CAISSGLGGNEQFF
TGTGCCATCAGTTCCGGGCTGGGGGGCAATGAGCAGTTCTTC
>.|16|TRBJ1-5|.|TRBV28
CASSFAPLLSNQPQHF
TGTGCCAGCAGTTTCGCTCCTTTACTTAGCAATCAGCCCCAGCATTTT
>.|14|TRBJ1-4|.|TRBV13
CASSRGYGNEKLFF
TGTGCCAGCAGCCGAGGGTATGGAAATGAAAAACTGTTTTTT
>.|13|TRBJ1-1|.|TRBV5-4
CASSSGGSREAFF
TGTGCCAGCAGCTCGGGTGGGTCGAGAGAAGCTTTCTTT
>.|14|TRBJ2-2|.|TRBV7-9
CASRRQSLGGELFF
TGTGCCAGCAGACGACAGTCCCTCGGCGGGGAGCTGTTTTTT
>.|17|TRBJ2-3|.|TRBV3-1/TRBV3-2
CAYRGPGAGEATDTQYF
TGTGCCTACCGAGGTCCGGGGGCGGGAGAAGCCACAGATACGCAGTATTTT
>.|12|TRBJ1-1|TRBD1|TRBV12-3/TRBV12-4
CASSRGDTEAFF
TGTGCCAGCAGCAGGGGGGACACTGAAGCTTTCTTT
>.|12|TRBJ1-4|.|TRBV6-5
CASRERIEKLFF
TGTGCCAGCAGGGAGAGGATTGAAAAACTGTTTTTT
>.|17|TRBJ1-6|.|TRBV27
CASSLFGNTGYNSPLHF
TGTGCCAGCAGTTTATTCGGGAACACAGGGTACAATTCACCCCTCCACTTT
>.|15|TRBJ2-7|.|TRBV7-9
CASSLGSYFEDEQYF
TGTGCCAGCAGCTTAGGTTCGTATTTCGAGGACGAGCAGTACTTC
>.|16|TRBJ1-5|TRBD1|TRBV20-1
CSASNPTGGINQPQHF
TGCAGTGCTAGTAACCCGACAGGGGGAATCAATCAGCCCCAGCATTTT
>.|15|TRBJ2-3|.|TRBV2
CASSYDGGRRDTQYF
TGTGCCAGCAGTTACGACGGCGGCCGGAGAGATACGCAGTATTTT
>.|14|TRBJ1-4|.|TRBV15
CATSRDRQAEKLFF
TGTGCCACCAGCAGAGATAGACAGGCTGAAAAACTGTTTTTT
>.|12|TRBJ1-2|.|TRBV2
CASSELEYGYTF
TGTGCCAGCAGTGAACTTGAGTATGGCTACACCTTC
>.|14|TRBJ1-1|TRBD1|TRBV10-3
CAISGTGVVTEAFF
TGTGCCATCAGTGGAACAGGGGTAGTCACTGAAGCTTTCTTT
>.|14|TRBJ1-1|.|TRBV18
CASSPSPGRYEAFF
TGTGCCAGCTCACCGTCCCCAGGGAGGTATGAAGCTTTCTTT
>.|14|TRBJ1-1|.|TRBV7-9
CASSLEGVGPEAFF
TGTGCCAGCAGCTTAGAAGGGGTGGGTCCTGAAGCTTTCTTT
>.|12|TRBJ2-4|TRBD1|TRBV28
CASSGGRGRQYF
TGTGCCAGCAGTGGTGGCAGGGGGCGACAGTACTTC
>.|17|TRBJ2-1|.|TRBV2
CASKPGLLAGNYNEQFF
TGTGCCAGCAAGCCCGGTTTGCTCGCGGGAAACTACAATGAGCAGTTCTTC
>.|17|TRBJ2-2|TRBD2|TRBV4-1
CASSHPAGGRRTGELFF
TGCGCCAGCAGCCACCCAGCGGGAGGGCGTCGGACCGGGGAGCTGTTTTTT
>.|14|TRBJ1-2|TRBD1|TRBV5-1
CASSADRGGYGYTF
TGCGCCAGCAGCGCCGACAGGGGAGGTTATGGCTACACCTTC
>.|14|TRBJ1-5|TRBD1|TRBV16
CASSPDRGNQPQHF
TGTGCCAGCAGCCCAGACAGGGGCAATCAGCCCCAGCATTTT
>.|13|TRBJ2-1|.|TRBV7-2
CASSLASRREQFF
TGTGCCAGCAGCTTAGCTTCCCGGAGGGAGCAGTTCTTC
>few|11|TRBJ1-2|.|TRBV28
CASSLGLGYTF
TGTGCCAGCAGTTTAGGCTTAGGCTACACCTTC
>.|13|TRBJ1-2|.|TRBV2
CASSQTGIDGYTF
TGTGCCAGCAGCCAAACAGGGATTGATGGCTACACCTTC
>.|12|TRBJ2-1|.|TRBV2
CASSQQVVEQFF
TGTGCCAGCAGTCAACAGGTGGTCGAGCAGTTCTTC
>.|12|TRBJ2-1|TRBD1|TRBV19
CASSIGQGEQFF
TGTGCCAGTAGTATTGGACAGGGTGAGCAGTTCTTC
>.|13|TRBJ1-5|.|TRBV20-1
CSASRQVWQPQHF
TGCAGTGCTAGTAGACAGGTTTGGCAGCCCCAGCATTTT
>.|16|TRBJ2-5|.|TRBV28
CASIPPGGTTLGSQYF
TGTGCCAGCATCCCCCCGGGGGGCACGACCCTTGGGTCCCAGTACTTC
>.|14|TRBJ1-2|.|TRBV5-4
CASSLGGANYGYTF
TGTGCCAGCAGCTTGGGGGGCGCAAACTATGGCTACACCTTC
>.|13|TRBJ1-1|TRBD1|TRBV7-9
CASSWGTGREAFF
TGTGCCAGCAGCTGGGGGACAGGGAGAGAAGCTTTCTTT
>.|14|TRBJ2-7|TRBD1|TRBV2
CASSERTGGYEQYF
TGTGCCAGCAGTGAAAGGACAGGGGGCTACGAGCAGTACTTC